Shown below are 20 T cell receptor beta chains from a single sample sequenced in a study of CD8 T cells in ankylosing spondylitis. Findings of the study overall: The study identified a TCR beta motif of under ten highly homologous variants that appeared characteristic of ankylosing spondylitis blood.

TCRdb passed the 5' RACE reads through MiXCR, listing each CDR3 protein once. The sample shows 800,000 to 900,000 distinct CDR3 sequences, about 10% of them seen only once. For these TCRs, the target antigens are not known. The source material was blood, either unsorted or a sorted T cell fraction (not recorded which). The receptors shown here come from a male donor with ankylosing spondylitis.

This chain uses TRBV7-6 with TRBJ2-5, with D possibly matching TRBD2 (5 bases). The CDR3 extends over 17 amino acids. Germline-derived CDR1 and CDR2 are SGHVS and FNYEAQ. With 6 bases removed from V and 5 bases from J, the gap between germline ends came to 25 bases. CDR3 sequence (DNA): TGTGCCAGCAGTACCCGTCCCATGGGCAGACGGAGGGAGACCCAGTACTTC. Its translation is CASSTRPMGRRRETQYF.

This clonotype was observed a few times. This rearrangement joins TRBV7-2 to TRBJ1-1, with D possibly being TRBD1 (6 bases). The ends were cut back, 1 base at V and 7 bases at J, with 19 bases in the middle. The CDR3 runs to 16 residues. Per germline, CDR1 SGHTA and CDR2 FQGNSA. DNA of the CDR3: TGTGCCAGCAGCTTAGGGACAGTCAGGCTTAGGGGTGAAGCTTTCTTT. Amino acids: CASSLGTVRLRGEAFF.

This clonotype occurred a few times. The V gene is TRBV4-2, the J gene TRBJ1-4; D remains ambiguous. Germline V gives CDR1 LGHNA, CDR2 YNFKEQ. CDR3 size: 15 residues. The V end lost 4 bases, the J end lost 6 bases, and 15 bases lay between the germline ends. This CDR3 reads CASSREGWRDEKLFF. DNA for the CDR3: TGTGCCAGCAGCCGAGAGGGATGGCGTGATGAAAAACTGTTTTTT.

This rearrangement joins TRBV5-1 to TRBJ1-5; a possible D gene is TRBD1 (5 bases). The CDR3 is made up of 13 amino acids. CDR1 is SGHRS and CDR2 is YFSETQ in the germline V gene. The V end was cut by 4 bases, the J end by 9 bases, with 14 bases between. The DNA of the CDR3 is TGCGCCAGCAGCGGGAGTGGGGGATGGCCCCAGCATTTT. The encoded protein is CASSGSGGWPQHF.

The sample holds many counts of this clonotype. The chain uses TRBV5-6 and TRBJ2-1, with 9 bases that match TRBD2. The CDR3 sequence is 14 residues long. J gave up 6 bases and V 0 bases, and 1 base lay outside the gene matches. CDR1 and CDR2 from the germline V gene are SGHDT and YYEEEE. In nucleotides, the CDR3 is TGTGCCAGCAGCTTGGCGCGGGGGGGCAATGAGCAGTTCTTC. Translation gives CASSLARGGNEQFF.

At least ten counts were recorded for this clonotype. The rearrangement links TRBV5-1 to TRBJ1-1; D may be TRBD1 (5 bases). CDR1 is SGHRS and CDR2 is YFSETQ in the germline V gene. V was pared by 0 bases and J by 4 bases, with 10 bases between. This CDR3 comprises 14 residues. The CDR3 region has the DNA TGCGCCAGCAGCTTGGCCGGGGACCTCACTGAAGCTTTCTTT. Protein: CASSLAGDLTEAFF.

The genes are TRBV20-1 and TRBJ2-4; D might be TRBD2 (6 bases). Trimming removed 1 base at V and 6 bases at J, with 13 bases between. The CDR3 is made up of 14 amino acids. Germline V gene lookup returns CDR1 DFQATT and CDR2 SNEGSKA (reference sequence). CDR3 residues: CSARGFRAGNIQYF. The CDR3 DNA reads TGCAGTGCTAGAGGGTTTAGAGCGGGAAACATTCAGTACTTC.

The V and J genes are TRBV29-1 and TRBJ1-2, with a weak D call TRBD1 (6 bases). CDR1 and CDR2 from the germline V gene are SQVTM and ANQGSEA. There are 13 residues in the CDR3. V lost 6 bases and J 0 bases, leaving 11 bases between the germline ends. The CDR3: CSVGGSTNYGYTF. CDR3 bases: TGCAGCGTGGGGGGCTCCACTAACTATGGCTACACCTTC.

The chain uses TRBV4-2 and TRBJ1-2; D uncertain. There are 13 residues in the CDR3. Per germline, CDR1 LGHNA and CDR2 YNFKEQ. V dropped 1 base and J dropped 8 bases, with 11 bases sitting between them. Here the CDR3 DNA reads TGTGCCAGCAGCCAAGTCCGGGTGTTGGGCTACACCTTC. Translated, it gives CASSQVRVLGYTF.

This chain uses TRBV12-3 or TRBV12-4 with TRBJ1-3; 7 nucleotides line up with TRBD1. V shed 3 bases, J shed 8 bases, and the junction held 4 bases outside the gene matches. The CDR3 spans 13 residues. The CDR3 DNA follows: TGTGCCAGCAGTTTTTCAGGGGGATACACCATATATTTT. Residues: CASSFSGGYTIYF.

This chain joins TRBV2 and TRBJ2-7; 13 nucleotides align to TRBD2. V was pared by 5 bases and J by 7 bases, with 5 bases of the junction left unmatched. The germline gives CDR1 SNHLY, CDR2 FYNNEI. The CDR3 contains 14 residues. The CDR3 DNA reads as TGTGCCAGCAGTCGGACTAGCGGGAGCCAAGAGCAGTACTTC. Translated, it gives CASSRTSGSQEQYF.

The rearrangement uses TRBV12-5 and TRBJ1-1; no clear D. The CDR3 consists of 12 residues. Trimming removed 3 bases from V and 7 bases from J, with 9 bases in between. In germline, CDR1 is LGHNT, CDR2 FRNRAP. The CDR3: CASGLWEDEAFF. CDR3 sequence (DNA): TGTGCTAGTGGTTTATGGGAAGATGAAGCTTTCTTT. The variable domain in full, completed from reference TRBV12-5 and TRBJ1-1, reads DARVTQTPRHKVTEMGQEVTMRCQPILGHNTVFWYRQTMMQGLELLAYFRNRAPLDDSGMPKDRFSAEMPDATLATLKIQPSEPRDSAVYFCASGLWEDEAFFGQGTRLTVV.

This clonotype was observed a handful of times. The genes are TRBV3-1 and TRBJ2-2; D is possibly TRBD1 (5 bases). The germline V gene has CDR1 LGHDT and CDR2 YNNKEL (reference sequence). This CDR3 region has 14 residues. V lost 0 bases and J 5 bases, leaving 7 bases between the germline ends. In DNA form, the CDR3 reads TGTGCCAGCAGCCAAGATGGGGCGACCGGGGAGCTGTTTTTT. Its protein is CASSQDGATGELFF.

This chain links TRBV9 with TRBJ2-7; D perhaps matches TRBD2 (5 bases). Trimming cost V 0 bases and J 7 bases, with 14 bases left between them. This CDR3 has 14 residues. The germline CDR1 and CDR2 sequences are SGDLS and YYNGEE. CDR3 nucleotides: TGTGCCAGCAGCGTAGGAGCTAGCCTGGGGGAGCAGTACTTC. Translation: CASSVGASLGEQYF.

The V gene is TRBV2, the J gene TRBJ2-4; D might be TRBD1 (6 bases). This CDR3 spans 17 amino acids. The germline CDR1 and CDR2 sequences are SNHLY and FYNNEI. Trimming pared 4 bases from V and 6 bases from J, leaving 22 bases between. The CDR3 protein is CASSGLRGQKGGNIQYF. DNA for the CDR3: TGTGCCAGCAGTGGATTAAGGGGACAAAAAGGTGGAAACATTCAGTACTTC.

This clonotype was picked up a small number of times. CDR3 in amino acids: CSARSPSGNTIYF. In DNA form, the CDR3 reads TGCAGTGCTAGATCTCCCTCTGGAAACACCATATATTTT. The chain carries TRBV20-1 and TRBJ1-3, with D hard to call. In germline, CDR1 is DFQATT, CDR2 SNEGSKA (reference sequence). This CDR3 contains 13 residues. V lost 2 bases to trimming and J lost 0 bases, with 5 bases between them.

This rearrangement joins TRBV9 to TRBJ1-1; 7 nucleotides align to TRBD1. This CDR3 has 18 amino acids. The V and J ends lost 5 bases and 3 bases, in that order; junction bases with no gene match: 19. Germline values: CDR1 SGDLS, CDR2 YYNGEE. Written as DNA, the CDR3 is TGTGCCAGCAGGTTCAAGGGCAGGGGGTTTAACGGGGACACTGAAGCTTTCTTT. This sequence encodes CASRFKGRGFNGDTEAFF.

There are a few counts of this clonotype. The rearrangement joins TRBV29-1 to TRBJ2-1, with D unclear. This CDR3 contains 15 residues. Per germline, CDR1 SQVTM and CDR2 ANQGSEA. V dropped 3 bases and J dropped 0 bases, with 12 bases sitting between them. The CDR3 spells CSVESRRSSYNEQFF. The DNA for the CDR3 is TGCAGCGTTGAGAGCAGGCGTAGCTCCTACAATGAGCAGTTCTTC.

This clonotype was observed a few times. The chain employs TRBV6-5 and TRBJ1-6; D is unclear. The germline CDR1 and CDR2 sequences are MNHEY and SVGAGI. CDR3 size: 15 residues. The V end lost 0 bases, the J end lost 14 bases, and 17 bases lay between the germline ends. The CDR3 loop reads CASSYSLGHLWALHF. Here the CDR3 DNA reads TGTGCCAGCAGTTACTCACTGGGCCACCTTTGGGCCCTCCACTTT.

This clonotype was detected only a few times. This chain uses TRBV3-1 with TRBJ2-3, with TRBD1 identical over 10 bases. Germline V gene data show CDR1 as LGHDT and CDR2 as YNNKEL (reference sequence). The CDR3 sequence is 20 residues long. Unmatched junction bases numbered 15, after V lost 0 bases and J lost 3 bases. CDR3 DNA sequence: TGTGCCAGCAGCCAAGAGCGGGGACAGGGGCGGATCCCGGGGACAGATACGCAGTATTTT. Translation gives CASSQERGQGRIPGTDTQYF.